This T cell receptor beta chain was identified in a study of beta chain features in type 1 diabetes. To note about this clone: Its specificity is not known.

Every single donor gave one heparinised blood draw, and these averaged roughly 120 mL. Study results and caveats: Shortening that was moderate but significant affected the TCRB CDR3s of Type 1 diabetes patients in all four CD4+ subsets.

The authors reverse transcribed all of the isolated RNA, so sequencing captured expressed TCRB transcripts. Assay used: immunoSEQ multiplex PCR; TCRdb lists only in-frame clones, some missing. Of more than 100,000 clones in the sample, 7% to 10% were seen once. This CDR3 spans 17 amino acids. V was pared by 4 bases and J by 7 bases, with 12 bases of the junction left unmatched. Germline V gene lookup returns CDR1 SGHNT and CDR2 YYREEE (reference sequence). Material: central memory CD4+ T cells from blood. The rearrangement links TRBV5-4 to TRBJ1-6, with TRBD1 identical over 9 bases. This TCR derives from a man aged 25 to 40 with type 1 diabetes. CDR3 residues: CASSQDPTGGTNSPLHF. Here the CDR3 DNA reads TGTGCCAGCAGCCAAGATCCGACAGGGGGAACGAATTCACCCCTCCACTTT.